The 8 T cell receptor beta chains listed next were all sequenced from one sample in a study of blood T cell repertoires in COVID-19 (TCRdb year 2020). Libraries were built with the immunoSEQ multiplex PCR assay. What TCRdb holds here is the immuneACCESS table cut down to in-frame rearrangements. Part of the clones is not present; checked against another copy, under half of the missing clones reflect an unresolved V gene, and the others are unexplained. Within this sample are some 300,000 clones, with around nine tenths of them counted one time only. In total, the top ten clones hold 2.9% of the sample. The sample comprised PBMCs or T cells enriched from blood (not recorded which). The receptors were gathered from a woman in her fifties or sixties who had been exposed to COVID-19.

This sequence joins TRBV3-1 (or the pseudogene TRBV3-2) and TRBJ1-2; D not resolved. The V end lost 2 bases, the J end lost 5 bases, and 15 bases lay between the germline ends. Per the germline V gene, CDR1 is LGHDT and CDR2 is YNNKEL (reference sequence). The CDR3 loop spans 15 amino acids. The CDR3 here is CASSQSDKKLYGYTF. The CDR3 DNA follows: TGTGCCAGCAGCCAATCTGACAAGAAACTTTATGGCTACACCTTC.

Here the CDR3 DNA reads TGTGCCAGTAGTATATCCGACAGGTCCTACGAGCAGTACTTC. Protein sequence: CASSISDRSYEQYF. The chain links TRBV19 to TRBJ2-7, with a tentative D call TRBD1 (6 bases). The V end lost 2 bases, the J end lost 1 base, and 9 bases lay between the germline ends. Germline CDR1 reads LNHDA; CDR2 reads SQIVND (reference sequence). CDR3 length equals 14 residues.

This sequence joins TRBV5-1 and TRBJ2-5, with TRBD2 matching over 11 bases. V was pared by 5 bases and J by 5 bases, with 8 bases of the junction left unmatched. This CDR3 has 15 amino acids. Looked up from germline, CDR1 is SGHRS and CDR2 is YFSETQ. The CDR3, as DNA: TGCGCCAGCAGAATAGGGTCTAGCGGGGGGGAGACCCAGTACTTC. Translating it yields CASRIGSSGGETQYF. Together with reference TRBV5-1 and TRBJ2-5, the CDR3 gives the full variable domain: KAGVTQTPRYLIKTRGQQVTLSCSPISGHRSVSWYQQTPGQGLQFLFEYFSETQRNKGNFPGRFSGRQFSNSRSEMNVSTLELGDSALYLCASRIGSSGGETQYFGPGTRLLVL.

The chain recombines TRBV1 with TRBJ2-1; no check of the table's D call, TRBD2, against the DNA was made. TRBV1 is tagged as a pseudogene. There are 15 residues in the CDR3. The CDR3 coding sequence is TGCACCAGCAGCCAAGAGGGGACTAGCTCGTATGAGCAGTTCTTC. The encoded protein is CTSSQEGTSSYEQFF.

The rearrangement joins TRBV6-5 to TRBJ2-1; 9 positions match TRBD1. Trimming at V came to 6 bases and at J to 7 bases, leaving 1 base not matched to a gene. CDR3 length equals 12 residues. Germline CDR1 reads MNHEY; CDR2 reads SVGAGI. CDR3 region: CASRDRGNEQFF. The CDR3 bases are TGTGCCAGCAGGGACAGGGGTAATGAGCAGTTCTTC.

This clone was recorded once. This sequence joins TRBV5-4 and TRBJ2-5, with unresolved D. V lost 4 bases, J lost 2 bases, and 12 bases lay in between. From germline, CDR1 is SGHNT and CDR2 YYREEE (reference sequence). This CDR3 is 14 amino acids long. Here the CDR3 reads CASSLDRRQETQYF. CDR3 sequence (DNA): TGTGCCAGCAGCCTTGATCGGAGACAAGAGACCCAGTACTTC. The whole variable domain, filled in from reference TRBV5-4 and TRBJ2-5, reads ETGVTQSPTHLIKTRGQQVTLRCSSQSGHNTVSWYQQALGQGPQFIFQYYREEENGRGNFPPRFSGLQFPNYSSELNVNALELDDSALYLCASSLDRRQETQYFGPGTRLLVL.

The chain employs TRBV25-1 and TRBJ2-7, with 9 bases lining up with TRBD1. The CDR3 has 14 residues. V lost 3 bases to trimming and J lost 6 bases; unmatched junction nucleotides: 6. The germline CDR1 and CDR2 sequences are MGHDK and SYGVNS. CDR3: CASSDWDRDSEQYF. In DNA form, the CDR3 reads TGTGCCAGCAGTGATTGGGACAGGGACTCCGAGCAGTACTTC.

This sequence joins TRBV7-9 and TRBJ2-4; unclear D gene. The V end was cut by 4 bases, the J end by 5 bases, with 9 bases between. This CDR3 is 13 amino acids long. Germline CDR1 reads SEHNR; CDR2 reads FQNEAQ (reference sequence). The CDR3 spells CASSSVGENIQYF. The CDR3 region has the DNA TGTGCCAGCAGCTCCGTCGGTGAAAACATTCAGTACTTC.